A selection of T cell receptor beta chains follows, all from one sample in a study of blood T cells in healthy people across ages. One entry per CDR3 protein, called by TCRdb with MiXCR from the 5' RACE reads. The sample yields hundreds of thousands of distinct CDR3 sequences, around half seen once. Material for sequencing was blood. These receptors were taken from a woman in her sixties or seventies in good health. The CDR3 runs from the conserved cysteine through the conserved F or W. The D gene is left open where the match is weak. Expanded clones get a size class; other rows say once, few or many, or leave the size out.

>TRBD1|TRBV10-3|TRBJ1-1|NA
CATRQGPNTEAFF
TGTGCCACCCGACAGGGACCCAACACTGAAGCTTTCTTT
>TRBD1|TRBV6-6|TRBJ1-6|NA
CASRGTGINSPLHF
TGTGCCAGCAGAGGGACAGGGATTAATTCACCCCTCCACTTT
>NA|TRBV14|TRBJ2-1|few
CASSHGDVRSDEQFF
TGTGCCAGCAGCCATGGAGACGTAAGGTCCGATGAGCAGTTCTTC
>TRBD2|TRBV6-6|TRBJ2-5|NA
CASSASGRTETQYF
TGTGCCAGCAGTGCTAGCGGGAGAACGGAGACCCAGTACTTC
>NA|TRBV3-1|TRBJ2-2|NA
CASSQFGVRTGELFF
TGTGCCAGCAGCCAATTCGGGGTCCGCACCGGGGAGCTGTTTTTT
>NA|TRBV4-3|TRBJ2-3|few
CASSQGSLAKHTQYF
TGCGCCAGCAGCCAAGGATCTCTAGCGAAACATACGCAGTATTTT
>NA|TRBV4-2|TRBJ2-1|few
CASSQGDPSSYNEQFF
TGTGCCAGCAGCCAAGGCGATCCTAGCTCCTACAATGAGCAGTTCTTC
>NA|TRBV19|TRBJ2-6|NA
CASSIRQGASGANVLTF
TGTGCCAGCAGTATAAGGCAGGGTGCCTCTGGGGCCAACGTCCTGACTTTC
>TRBD2|TRBV29-1|TRBJ2-1|few
CSMGLAGASAYNEQFF
TGCAGCATGGGACTAGCGGGAGCAAGCGCCTACAATGAGCAGTTCTTC
>NA|TRBV4-2|TRBJ1-1|NA
CASSQGVIVNTEAFF
TGTGCCAGCAGCCAAGGGGTCATCGTGAACACTGAAGCTTTCTTT
>NA|TRBV5-1|TRBJ2-7|NA
CASSSSTSRSYEQYF
TGCGCCAGCAGCTCATCGACCTCAAGGAGCTACGAGCAGTACTTC
>NA|TRBV27|TRBJ1-4|NA
CASSFSGTGTEKLFF
TGTGCCAGCAGTTTTTCCGGAACGGGTACTGAAAAACTGTTTTTT
>NA|TRBV6-6|TRBJ2-3|NA
CASRDLVDTQYF
TGTGCCAGCAGGGATTTGGTAGATACGCAGTATTTT
>NA|TRBV25-1|TRBJ1-2|few
CASSVGLYGYTF
TGTGCCAGCAGTGTCGGACTCTATGGCTACACCTTC
>NA|TRBV29-1|TRBJ2-5|NA
CSAGDSQETQYF
TGCAGCGCGGGGGACAGTCAAGAGACCCAGTACTTC
>TRBD1|TRBV28|TRBJ1-1|few
CASRIAEGQLNTEAFF
TGTGCCAGCAGAATAGCGGAGGGACAGCTGAACACTGAAGCTTTCTTT
>TRBD1|TRBV11-1|TRBJ2-5|NA
CASSPLRGQSETQYF
TGTGCCAGCAGCCCCCTCAGGGGACAGTCAGAGACCCAGTACTTC
>TRBD2|TRBV18|TRBJ2-4|NA
CASSTLAGVENIQYF
TGTGCCAGCTCAACCCTAGCGGGGGTAGAAAACATTCAGTACTTC
>NA|TRBV2|TRBJ2-7|few
CASRSTEVYEQYF
TGTGCCAGCAGATCGACAGAGGTTTACGAGCAGTACTTC
>TRBD1|TRBV9|TRBJ1-2|NA
CASSPRQGSYYGYTF
TGTGCCAGCAGCCCCCGACAGGGATCGTACTATGGCTACACCTTC
>TRBD2|TRBV25-1|TRBJ2-5|NA
CASRRAGRVQETQYF
TGTGCCAGCAGGCGAGCGGGAAGGGTACAAGAGACCCAGTACTTC
>NA|TRBV27|TRBJ2-3|NA
CASKWGLEGDTQYF
TGTGCCAGCAAGTGGGGGCTTGAGGGAGATACGCAGTATTTT
>TRBD1|TRBV12-3/TRBV12-4|TRBJ2-4|NA
CASSSFGQGSLKNIQYF
TGTGCCAGCAGTTCATTCGGACAGGGGAGCCTCAAAAACATTCAGTACTTC
>TRBD2|TRBV7-7|TRBJ2-1|NA
CASSLASGRAPNEQFF
TGTGCTAGCAGCTTAGCAAGCGGGAGGGCCCCCAATGAGCAGTTCTTC
>TRBD2|TRBV20-1|TRBJ2-1|NA
CSASSASGRYNEQFF
TGCAGTGCTAGTTCGGCTAGCGGGAGGTACAATGAGCAGTTCTTC
>NA|TRBV9|TRBJ2-3|NA
CASSVAGRMSGNTQYF
TGTGCCAGCAGCGTAGCTGGGAGGATGAGTGGAAATACGCAGTATTTT
>NA|TRBV6-2/TRBV6-3|TRBJ2-2|once
CASKWVGGADGELFF
TGTGCCAGCAAGTGGGTCGGCGGAGCAGACGGGGAGCTGTTTTTT
>NA|TRBV6-5|TRBJ1-2|NA
CASSYSGTNAGRYGYTF
TGTGCCAGCAGTTACTCCGGGACAAATGCAGGCCGATATGGCTACACCTTC
>NA|TRBV4-3|TRBJ2-6|NA
CASSQEVASGVNVLTF
TGCGCCAGCAGCCAAGAAGTAGCCTCTGGGGTCAACGTCCTGACTTTC
>NA|TRBV4-2|TRBJ1-2|many
CASSQSMGGPQLLNYGYTF
TGTGCCAGCAGCCAATCCATGGGGGGTCCACAACTACTTAACTATGGCTACACCTTC
>TRBD1|TRBV20-1|TRBJ2-1|NA
CSATGRGRFEQFF
TGCAGTGCTACGGGCAGGGGGCGCTTTGAGCAGTTCTTC
>TRBD1|TRBV3-1|TRBJ1-4|NA
CASSQEGTGNGKLFF
TGTGCCAGCAGCCAAGAGGGGACAGGGAATGGAAAACTGTTTTTT
>NA|TRBV9|TRBJ2-5|NA
CASSDQRALEETQYF
TGTGCCAGCAGCGACCAGCGGGCCCTGGAAGAGACCCAGTACTTC
>NA|TRBV20-1|TRBJ2-7|NA
CSAIRLAGFYEQYF
TGCAGTGCTATCCGACTCGCGGGATTCTACGAGCAGTACTTC
>NA|TRBV28|TRBJ2-7|NA
CASTQEGSSDEQYF
TGTGCCAGCACCCAGGAAGGAAGCTCCGACGAGCAGTACTTC
>TRBD1|TRBV6-1|TRBJ2-2|NA
CASSDGTDNGELFF
TGTGCCAGCAGTGACGGGACAGATAACGGGGAGCTGTTTTTT
>NA|TRBV11-3|TRBJ2-2|NA
CASSPGGRLTGELFF
TGTGCCAGCAGCCCTGGCGGCAGGTTGACCGGGGAGCTGTTTTTT
>NA|TRBV7-2|TRBJ1-1|NA
CASSARLQPNTEAFF
TGTGCCAGCAGCGCAAGACTGCAACCGAACACTGAAGCTTTCTTT
>TRBD2|TRBV10-3|TRBJ2-7|NA
CASTGTRDNYEQYF
TGTGCCAGCACCGGGACTAGAGACAACTACGAGCAGTACTTC
>NA|TRBV25-1|TRBJ1-2|few
CASSVTIDYGYTF
TGTGCCAGCAGTGTGACTATTGACTATGGCTACACCTTC
>TRBD1|TRBV20-1|TRBJ1-5|NA
CSASTGTAYVIYQPQHF
TGCAGTGCTAGCACCGGGACAGCGTACGTAATCTATCAGCCCCAGCATTTT
>NA|TRBV15|TRBJ1-2|NA
CATSRATDGYTF
TGTGCCACCAGCAGAGCGACCGATGGCTACACCTTC
>NA|TRBV28|TRBJ2-7|once
CASSFTPSLDRKEQYF
TGTGCCAGCAGTTTTACCCCCTCACTCGACCGCAAGGAGCAGTACTTC
>TRBD2|TRBV30|TRBJ2-4|NA
CAWSREELAKNIQYF
TGTGCCTGGAGTCGGGAGGAACTAGCCAAAAACATTCAGTACTTC
>NA|TRBV2|TRBJ1-6|NA
CASKNQGNGDSPLHF
TGTGCCAGCAAAAACCAGGGGAATGGGGATTCACCCCTCCACTTT
>TRBD1|TRBV27|TRBJ2-7|NA
CASRRQGQSIIYEQYF
TGTGCCAGCAGGCGACAGGGACAATCCATAATCTACGAGCAGTACTTC
>TRBD2|TRBV9|TRBJ2-2|NA
CASSVGLAPGELFF
TGTGCCAGCAGCGTCGGACTAGCTCCCGGGGAGCTGTTTTTT
>NA|TRBV7-3|TRBJ1-2|once
CASSLTPGPYGYTF
TGTGCCAGCAGCTTGACTCCGGGACCCTATGGCTACACCTTC
>NA|TRBV20-1|TRBJ2-1|few
CSATMRGNEQFF
TGCAGTGCTACTATGCGTGGCAATGAGCAGTTCTTC
>TRBD1|TRBV5-1|TRBJ2-3|NA
CASSLAVDRGTTDTQYF
TGCGCCAGCAGCTTGGCAGTAGACAGGGGGACCACAGATACGCAGTATTTT
>TRBD1|TRBV29-1|TRBJ1-3|NA
CSAGQGSPGNTIYF
TGCAGCGCGGGACAGGGATCGCCTGGAAACACCATATATTTT
>NA|TRBV29-1|TRBJ2-7|few
CSVETLETYEQYF
TGCAGCGTTGAAACGCTCGAGACCTACGAGCAGTACTTC
>TRBD2|TRBV4-2|TRBJ2-5|NA
CASSQVAGLAGGLGETQYF
TGTGCCAGCAGCCAAGTCGCGGGACTAGCGGGAGGGCTGGGAGAGACCCAGTACTTC
>TRBD2|TRBV6-6|TRBJ2-1|once
CANSYSIAGYNEQFF
TGTGCCAACAGTTACAGTATAGCGGGATACAATGAGCAGTTCTTC
>TRBD1|TRBV5-4|TRBJ1-2|NA
CASSWEDRGGYGYTF
TGTGCCAGCAGCTGGGAGGACAGGGGAGGCTATGGCTACACCTTC
>TRBD1|TRBV7-3|TRBJ1-2|NA
CASSKQGLDGYTF
TGTGCCAGCAGCAAACAGGGGCTTGATGGCTACACCTTC
>NA|TRBV12-3/TRBV12-4|TRBJ1-2|few
CASSLLVYGYTF
TGTGCCAGCAGTTTACTAGTTTATGGCTACACCTTC
>TRBD1|TRBV5-1|TRBJ1-2|few
CASGGQDFYGYTF
TGCGCCAGCGGAGGACAGGATTTCTATGGCTACACCTTC
>NA|TRBV28|TRBJ2-7|NA
CASSLGGAPPYEQYF
TGTGCCAGCAGTTTGGGTGGGGCCCCTCCCTACGAGCAGTACTTC
>TRBD1|TRBV6-5|TRBJ1-4|NA
CASRAGTELFF
TGTGCCAGCAGAGCAGGGACAGAACTGTTTTTT